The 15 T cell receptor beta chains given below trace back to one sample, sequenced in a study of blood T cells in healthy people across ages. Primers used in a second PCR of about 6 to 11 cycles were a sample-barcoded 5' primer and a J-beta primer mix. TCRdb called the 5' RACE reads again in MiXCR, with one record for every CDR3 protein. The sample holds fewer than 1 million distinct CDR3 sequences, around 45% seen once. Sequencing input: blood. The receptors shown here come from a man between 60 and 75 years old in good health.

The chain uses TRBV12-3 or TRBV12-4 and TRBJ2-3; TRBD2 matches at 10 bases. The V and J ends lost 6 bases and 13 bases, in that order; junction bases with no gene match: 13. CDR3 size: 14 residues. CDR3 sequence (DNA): TGTGCCAGCAGCCGGATTAGCGGGGGGCCAAAGGAGTATTTT. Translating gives CASSRISGGPKEYF.

CDR3: CASSLYGGSTDTQYF. Written as DNA, the CDR3 is TGTGCCAGCAGCTTATACGGGGGGAGCACAGATACGCAGTATTTT. This rearrangement joins TRBV7-2 to TRBJ2-3; 7 nucleotides agree with TRBD2. Trimming took 2 bases from V and 0 from J; bases not matched to a gene: 2. The V gene's germline CDR1 is SGHTA and CDR2 FQGNSA. CDR3 length: 15 amino acids.

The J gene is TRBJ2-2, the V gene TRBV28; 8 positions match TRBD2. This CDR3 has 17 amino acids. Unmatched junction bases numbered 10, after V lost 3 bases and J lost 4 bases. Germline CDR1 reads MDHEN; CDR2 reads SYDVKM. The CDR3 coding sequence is TGTGCCAGCAGTTTTCTGAATACGGGGGGGCGCACCGGGGAGCTGTTTTTT. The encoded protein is CASSFLNTGGRTGELFF. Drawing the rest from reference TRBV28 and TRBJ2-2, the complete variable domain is DVKVTQSSRYLVKRTGEKVFLECVQDMDHENMFWYRQDPGLGLRLIYFSYDVKMKEKGDIPEGYSVSREKKERFSLILESASTNQTSMYLCASSFLNTGGRTGELFFGEGSRLTVL.

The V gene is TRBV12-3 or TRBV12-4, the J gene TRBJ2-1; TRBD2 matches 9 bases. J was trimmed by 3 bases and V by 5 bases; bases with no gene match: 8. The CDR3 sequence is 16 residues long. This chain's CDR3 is CASSQSGRGGYNEQFF. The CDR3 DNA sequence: TGTGCCAGCAGTCAGTCGGGGCGGGGGGGCTACAATGAGCAGTTCTTC.

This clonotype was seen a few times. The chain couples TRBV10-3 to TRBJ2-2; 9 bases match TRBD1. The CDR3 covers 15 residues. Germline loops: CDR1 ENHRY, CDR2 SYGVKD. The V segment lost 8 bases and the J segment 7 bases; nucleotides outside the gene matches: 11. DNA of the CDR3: TGTGCCATCGGACAAACAGGGGGCACTGTCGGGGAGCTGTTTTTT. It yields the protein CAIGQTGGTVGELFF.

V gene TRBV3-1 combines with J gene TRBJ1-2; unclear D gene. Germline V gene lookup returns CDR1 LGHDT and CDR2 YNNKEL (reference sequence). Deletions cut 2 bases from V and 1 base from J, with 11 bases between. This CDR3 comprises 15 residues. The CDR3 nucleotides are TGTGCCAGCAGCCAATTAGTGAGCCATAACTATGGCTACACCTTC. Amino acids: CASSQLVSHNYGYTF. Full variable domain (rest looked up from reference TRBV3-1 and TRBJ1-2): DTAVSQTPKYLVTQMGNDKSIKCEQNLGHDTMYWYKQDSKKFLKIMFSYNNKELIINETVPNRFSPKSPDKAHLNLHINSLELGDSAVYFCASSQLVSHNYGYTFGSGTRLTVV.

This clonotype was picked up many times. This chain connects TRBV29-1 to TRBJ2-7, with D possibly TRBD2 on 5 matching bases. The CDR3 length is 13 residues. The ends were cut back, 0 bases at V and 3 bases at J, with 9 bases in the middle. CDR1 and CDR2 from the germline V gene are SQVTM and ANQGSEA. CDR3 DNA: TGCAGCGTTGAAGATGGACTCAACTACGAGCAGTACTTC. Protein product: CSVEDGLNYEQYF.

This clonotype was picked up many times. CDR3 sequence reads: CAISSIGTNGANVLTF. The CDR3 bases are TGTGCCATCAGTTCGATAGGGACAAATGGGGCCAACGTCCTGACTTTC. The chain couples TRBV10-3 to TRBJ2-6; D might be TRBD1 (6 bases). V lost 5 bases and J lost 3, with 14 bases in between. The CDR3 loop spans 16 amino acids. The germline V gene has CDR1 ENHRY and CDR2 SYGVKD.

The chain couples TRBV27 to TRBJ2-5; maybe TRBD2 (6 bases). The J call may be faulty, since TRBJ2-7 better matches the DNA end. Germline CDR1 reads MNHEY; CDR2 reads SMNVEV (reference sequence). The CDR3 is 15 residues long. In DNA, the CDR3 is TGTGCCAGCAGTCACGAAGGGGATGCGGGACTCGAGCAGTACTTC. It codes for CASSHEGDAGLEQYF.

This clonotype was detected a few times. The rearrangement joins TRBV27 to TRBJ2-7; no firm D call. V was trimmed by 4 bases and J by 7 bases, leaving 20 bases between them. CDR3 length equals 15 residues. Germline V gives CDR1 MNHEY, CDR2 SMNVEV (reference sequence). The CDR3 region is CASSSSSQAYNEQYF. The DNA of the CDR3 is TGTGCCAGCAGTTCCTCCAGCCAGGCCTACAATGAGCAGTACTTC.

DNA of the CDR3: TGTGCCAGCAGTCTGGGACAGGGGAGGATGAACACTGAAGCTTTCTTT. Encoded protein: CASSLGQGRMNTEAFF. The chain joins TRBV12-3 or TRBV12-4 to TRBJ1-1, with TRBD1 matching 10 bases. V trimming: 5 bases; J trimming: 0 bases; junction bases outside the gene matches: 6. The CDR3 is 16 residues long.

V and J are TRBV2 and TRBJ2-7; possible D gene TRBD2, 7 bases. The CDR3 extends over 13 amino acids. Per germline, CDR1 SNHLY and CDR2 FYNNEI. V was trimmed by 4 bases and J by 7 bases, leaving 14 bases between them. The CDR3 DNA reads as TGTGCCAGCAGTGGGATGGGGGGGCGAGAGCAGTACTTC. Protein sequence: CASSGMGGREQYF. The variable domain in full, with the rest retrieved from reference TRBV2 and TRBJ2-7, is EPEVTQTPSHQVTQMGQEVILRCVPISNHLYFYWYRQILGQKVEFLVSFYNNEISEKSEIFDDQFSVERPDGSNFTLKIRSTKLEDSAMYFCASSGMGGREQYFGPGTRLTVT.

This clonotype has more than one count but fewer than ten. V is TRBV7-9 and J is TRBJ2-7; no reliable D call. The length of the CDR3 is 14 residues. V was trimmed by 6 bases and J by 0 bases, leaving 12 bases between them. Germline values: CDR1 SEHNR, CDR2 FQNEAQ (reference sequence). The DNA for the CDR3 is TGTGCCAGCAGGAACACAGTAGACTCCTACGAGCAGTACTTC. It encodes CASRNTVDSYEQYF.

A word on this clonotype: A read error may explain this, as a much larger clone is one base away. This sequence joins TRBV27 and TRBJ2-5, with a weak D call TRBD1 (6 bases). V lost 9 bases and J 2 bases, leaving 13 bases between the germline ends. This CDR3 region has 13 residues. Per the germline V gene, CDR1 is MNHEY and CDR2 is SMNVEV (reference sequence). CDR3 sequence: CARDSGRQETQYF. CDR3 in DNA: TGTGCCAGGGACAGTGGAAGGCAAGAGACCCAGTACTTC.

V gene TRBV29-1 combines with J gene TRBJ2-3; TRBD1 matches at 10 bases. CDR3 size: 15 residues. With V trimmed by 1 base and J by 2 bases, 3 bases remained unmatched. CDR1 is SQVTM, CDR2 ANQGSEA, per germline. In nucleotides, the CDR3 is TGCAGCGTTGAAGGGGGACAGGGGTTCACAGATACGCAGTATTTT. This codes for CSVEGGQGFTDTQYF.